The TCR beta chain under discussion was sequenced for a study of OX40 agonist ivuxolimab in advanced cancers. About the research overall: The dose-escalation cohort had hepatocellular carcinoma, melanoma, renal cell or head and neck cancer. Partial responses were recorded for three patients, including one with hepatocellular carcinoma and two with cutaneous melanoma.

Generated by immunoSEQ multiplex PCR, the TCRdb table keeps only in-frame clones and is missing some. The sample consists of 25,000 to 30,000 clones, roughly 80% of them appearing once. The CDR3 has 16 amino acids. V lost 5 bases and J lost 0, with 14 bases in between. Germline lookup yields CDR1 LNHDA and CDR2 SQIVND (reference sequence). The investigators sampled blood at baseline, at cycle 4 day 1, and at cycle 7 day 1. This specimen consisted of CD4+ or CD8+ T cells sorted from blood, obtained in a trial of the OX40 agonist ivuxolimab. This chain joins TRBV19 and TRBJ2-1; D unclear. The clonotype was recovered from an adult with an advanced solid tumor such as melanoma, head and neck, liver or kidney cancer. The CDR3 is CASSVGRVASYNEQFF. Here the CDR3 DNA reads TGTGCCAGTAGTGTAGGAAGGGTCGCCTCCTACAATGAGCAGTTCTTC.